The TCR beta chain under discussion was sequenced for a study of T cell repertoires in cytomegalovirus infection. This clonotype has more than one count but fewer than ten. The CDR3 totals 11 residues. Trimming cost V 6 bases and J 8 bases, with 8 bases left between them. In TCRdb, the reads were re-called with MiXCR into one record per CDR3 protein. Of under 800,000 distinct CDR3 sequences listed, 20% to 25% are singletons. The receptor comes from a human donor in good health (CMV status not recorded). Some clones in this sample may be carry-over from other donors' samples. The chain links TRBV12-3 or TRBV12-4 to TRBJ2-1, with D hard to call. Specimen: CD8+ T cells from PBMCs. CDR3 bases: TGTGCCAGCAGGCTCTCCGATGAGCAGTTCTTC. This sequence encodes CASRLSDEQFF.